What follows is one TCR beta chain and its context. Its antigen is unknown. This record comes from a study of cytotoxic CD8 clonotypes in ibrutinib-treated CLL. The J segment lost 0 bases and the V segment lost 6 bases, leaving 6 bases of the junction unmatched. Per germline, CDR1 ENHRY and CDR2 SYGVKD. This CDR3 contains 16 residues. Findings of the study overall: Samples from sustained-remission and progressing patients were taken at different times.

Target depth was 1 in 200,000 to 1 in 1 million T cells, about 10x per clonotype. The table came from immunoSEQ multiplex PCR; TCRdb's copy has only in-frame clones and leaves some out. Of some 310,000 clones in the sample, around four fifths were seen once. The chain combines TRBV10-3 with TRBJ2-3; TRBD2 matches at 10 bases. This material consisted of PBMCs, taken before ibrutinib treatment. The receptor's source is a human donor with chronic lymphocytic leukemia. Here the CDR3 reads CAIRDGLAVSTDTQYF. CDR3 DNA sequence: TGTGCCATCAGAGATGGACTAGCGGTTAGCACAGATACGCAGTATTTT.